Listed here are 28 T cell receptor beta chains from one sample, sequenced in a study of human T cells and chemical hapten exposure. Specified time point: patch test 2, 6 weeks after DPC sensitization. The treatment here: therapeutic diphenylcyclopropenone sensitization with weekly scalp DPC. TCRdb independently ran MiXCR on the RACE reads; one entry per CDR3 protein. The sample holds a few hundred thousand distinct CDR3 sequences; about 6% are singletons and the top ten take more than 5.5%. The starting material was whole blood, obtained in connection with sensitization to the hapten diphenylcyclopropenone (DPC). All receptors derive from a woman aged 18-35 years with alopecia areata. Some clones in this sample may be carry-over from other donors' samples.

This clonotype has just a few counts. The chain employs TRBV28 and TRBJ2-7, with D possibly TRBD1 on 6 matching bases. The CDR3 consists of 15 residues. With 6 bases removed from V and 2 bases from J, the gap between germline ends came to 17 bases. CDR1 and CDR2 (germline): MDHEN, SYDVKM. The CDR3 here is CASSPTRQAAYEQYF. CDR3 DNA sequence: TGTGCCAGCAGCCCAACCCGACAGGCCGCCTACGAGCAGTACTTC.

Regarding this clonotype: This sequence may be a read error, since a much larger clone differs from it by one base. This chain connects TRBV5-5 to TRBJ2-2; possibly TRBD2 for D (6 bases). The CDR3 runs to 15 residues. Germline loops: CDR1 SGHKS, CDR2 YYEKEE (reference sequence). Here the CDR3 DNA reads TGTGTCAGCAGCTTGGGAGGATCTAACACCGGGGAGCTGTTTTTT. Its translation: CVSSLGGSNTGELFF.

The V and J genes are TRBV18 and TRBJ2-1; no reliable D call. Germline V gene sequence: CDR1 KGHSH, CDR2 LQKENI. Trimming stripped 2 bases from V and 8 bases from J, with 13 bases between. The CDR3 contains 14 residues. The CDR3, as DNA: TGTGCCAGCTCACCAACCTTCAGTTCGGATGAGCAGTTCTTC. It specifies CASSPTFSSDEQFF.

The chain carries TRBV18 and TRBJ2-6; D gene uncertain. Trimming pared 3 bases from V and 4 bases from J, leaving 7 bases between. The CDR3 length is 14 residues. CDR1 is KGHSH, CDR2 LQKENI, per germline. In nucleotides, the CDR3 is TGTGCCAGCTCACCTAACCCGGGGGCCAACGTCCTGACTTTC. Translating gives CASSPNPGANVLTF.

The chain is built from TRBV7-8 and TRBJ1-1; TRBD1 is a possible D gene (6 bases). Germline V gene sequence: CDR1 SGHVS, CDR2 FQNEAQ. The CDR3 spans 15 residues. The V end lost 3 bases, the J end lost 1 base, and 12 bases lay between the germline ends. CDR3 residues: CASSFVRQANTEAFF. The CDR3 DNA follows: TGTGCCAGCAGCTTTGTACGACAGGCGAACACTGAAGCTTTCTTT.

In its sample, this clonotype was seen many times. The chain uses TRBV20-1 and TRBJ1-5; 8 nucleotides align to TRBD1. Germline CDR1 is DFQATT and CDR2 is SNEGSKA (reference sequence). The CDR3 extends over 14 amino acids. V lost 5 bases and J lost 6; bases outside the gene matches: 9. CDR3: CSAPGQGLGQPQHF. The CDR3 region has the DNA TGCAGTGCTCCCGGACAGGGCTTGGGTCAGCCCCAGCATTTT.

The J gene is TRBJ2-3, the V gene TRBV20-1, with 11 positions matching TRBD2. V shed 6 bases, J shed 1 base, and the junction held 3 bases outside the gene matches. The CDR3 runs 14 residues. The V gene's germline CDR1 is DFQATT and CDR2 SNEGSKA (reference sequence). CDR3 in amino acids: CSATTSGGTDTQYF. DNA of the CDR3: TGCAGTGCAACGACTAGCGGGGGCACAGATACGCAGTATTTT.

Only a few counts were recorded for this clonotype. The rearrangement joins TRBV14 to TRBJ1-2; possibly TRBD1 for D (5 bases). Trimming pared 4 bases from V and 0 bases from J, leaving 15 bases between. Germline CDR1 and CDR2: SGHDN and FVKESK. The CDR3 is 16 amino acids. The CDR3 DNA follows: TGTGCCAGCAGCCCCCTAGACAGATCGACTAACTATGGCTACACCTTC. The encoded protein is CASSPLDRSTNYGYTF.

This clonotype was counted a few times. The V call is TRBV5-8, the J call TRBJ2-3, with TRBD2 matching over 9 bases. Germline CDR1 SGHTS, CDR2 YDEGEE. V was pared by 1 base and J by 7 bases, with 10 bases of the junction left unmatched. There are 16 residues in the CDR3. The CDR3 DNA reads as TGTGCCAGCAGCTTGTTTCTGCGGGGGGGCCGAAATACGCAGTATTTT. Its protein is CASSLFLRGGRNTQYF. The full variable domain, in which reference TRBV5-8 and TRBJ2-3 provide the parts outside the CDR3, is EAGVTQSPTHLIKTRGQQATLRCSPISGHTSVYWYQQALGLGLQFLLWYDEGEERNRGNFPPRFSGRQFPNYSSELNVNALELEDSALYLCASSLFLRGGRNTQYFGPGTRLTVL.

Ten or more counts support this clonotype. V gene TRBV9 combines with J gene TRBJ1-1, with a weak D call TRBD1 (6 bases). Trimming took off 6 bases at V and 8 bases at J, with 17 bases between the two ends. This CDR3 contains 13 residues. From germline, CDR1 is SGDLS and CDR2 YYNGEE. CDR3 bases: TGTGCCAGCATGCCCCAGTATGGGACAGAAGCTTTCTTT. Translated: CASMPQYGTEAFF.

This chain uses TRBV7-9 with TRBJ2-5; 9 positions match TRBD1. The CDR3 is made up of 14 amino acids. J gave up 1 base and V 11 bases, and 8 bases lay outside the gene matches. Germline assignment: CDR1 SEHNR and CDR2 FQNEAQ (reference sequence). The CDR3 DNA is TGTGCCGGAACACAGGGGGCGAGCCAAGAGACCCAGTACTTC. Its translation is CAGTQGASQETQYF.

This clonotype was seen a handful of times. The rearrangement links TRBV4-3 to TRBJ2-1; 8 bases line up with TRBD2. The J segment lost 6 bases and the V segment lost 3 bases, leaving 16 bases of the junction unmatched. Germline V gene data show CDR1 as LGHNA and CDR2 as YSLEER. The CDR3 length is 18 residues. CDR3 sequence: CASSQTRDGAGGGNEQFF. The CDR3 nucleotides read TGCGCCAGCAGCCAGACGAGGGATGGGGCGGGAGGAGGCAATGAGCAGTTCTTC.

V gene TRBV12-3 or TRBV12-4 combines with J gene TRBJ2-2; D possibly corresponds to TRBD1 (5 bases). Trimming left V 6 bases short and J 5 bases short, with 10 bases between. The CDR3 has 13 amino acids. CDR3 amino acids: CASRAPGTGELFF. Written as DNA, the CDR3 is TGTGCCAGCAGGGCCCCAGGGACCGGGGAGCTGTTTTTT.

The chain employs TRBV6-2 or TRBV6-3 and TRBJ2-5; D remains ambiguous. The V gene lost 7 bases and the J gene lost 5 bases, with 14 bases spanning the gap. This CDR3 contains 13 residues. Germline CDR1 and CDR2: MNHEY and SVGEGT. This CDR3 is CASTWSARETQYF. CDR3 DNA: TGTGCCAGCACCTGGTCGGCTAGGGAGACCCAGTACTTC.

This clonotype was detected many times. The chain recombines TRBV10-3 with TRBJ2-3, with 9 bases lining up with TRBD2. Germline V lookup: CDR1 ENHRY, CDR2 SYGVKD. The CDR3 runs 18 residues. The trim removed 2 bases at V and 1 base at J, leaving 10 bases unmatched. The CDR3, as DNA: TGTGCCATCAGTGAGACCGCGATTCCTAGCGGGGGCACAGATACGCAGTATTTT. Its protein is CAISETAIPSGGTDTQYF.

This clonotype was detected many times. J is TRBJ1-5 and V is TRBV18, with no clear D. The germline gives CDR1 KGHSH, CDR2 LQKENI. CDR3 size: 14 residues. The V end lost 1 base, the J end lost 3 bases, and 7 bases lay between the germline ends. CDR3 amino acids: CASSPLGLNQPQHF. The CDR3 bases are TGTGCCAGCTCACCACTAGGACTCAATCAGCCCCAGCATTTT. The full variable domain, with the rest looked up from reference TRBV18 and TRBJ1-5, is NAGVMQNPRHLVRRRGQEARLRCSPMKGHSHVYWYRQLPEEGLKFMVYLQKENIIDESGMPKERFSAEFPKEGPSILRIQQVVRGDSAAYFCASSPLGLNQPQHFGDGTRLSIL.

This clonotype was counted many times. The chain combines TRBV7-2 with TRBJ2-2; TRBD1 matches 7 bases. Germline V lookup: CDR1 SGHTA, CDR2 FQGNSA. The CDR3 spans 14 residues. Trimming at V came to 5 bases and at J to 6 bases, leaving 6 bases not matched to a gene. DNA for the CDR3: TGTGCCAGCAGCCCAACCCAGGGGGCCGGGGAGCTGTTTTTT. As protein: CASSPTQGAGELFF.

The chain employs TRBV4-3 and TRBJ2-2; D gene uncertain. Germline-derived CDR1 and CDR2 are LGHNA and YSLEER. The CDR3 is 13 amino acids. Trimming took 7 bases from V and 0 from J, leaving 6 bases between them. The CDR3 coding sequence is TGCGCCAGCAAAGACACGAACACCGGGGAGCTGTTTTTT. Translation gives CASKDTNTGELFF.

The rearrangement joins TRBV7-2 to TRBJ2-7; 7 positions match TRBD1. The V and J ends lost 5 bases and 0 bases, in that order; junction bases with no gene match: 4. From germline, CDR1 is SGHTA and CDR2 FQGNSA. The CDR3 spans 14 residues. CDR3 sequence: CASSRGTDSYEQYF. The CDR3 DNA reads as TGTGCCAGCAGCAGGGGGACAGACTCCTACGAGCAGTACTTC.

This clonotype was seen many times. The genes are TRBV7-2 and TRBJ2-7, with D unclear. This CDR3 comprises 15 residues. Germline CDR1 SGHTA, CDR2 FQGNSA. Trimming took 1 base from V and 4 from J, leaving 14 bases between them. The CDR3 sequence: CASSLGATWAYEQYF. The CDR3 coding sequence is TGTGCCAGCAGCTTAGGGGCCACTTGGGCGTACGAGCAGTACTTC.

This clonotype was seen only a few times. This chain links TRBV7-9 with TRBJ2-7, with D possibly matching TRBD1 (5 bases). This CDR3 has 13 amino acids. Germline CDR1 and CDR2: SEHNR and FQNEAQ (reference sequence). V gave up 5 bases and J gave up 2 bases, with 10 bases separating them. The CDR3 coding sequence is TGTGCCAGCAGCCTGACAGAGACCTACGAGCAGTACTTC. Amino acid sequence: CASSLTETYEQYF.

There are many counts of this clonotype. This rearrangement joins TRBV7-9 to TRBJ1-6; D possibly corresponds to TRBD1 (5 bases). The CDR3 length is 13 residues. Germline V lookup: CDR1 SEHNR, CDR2 FQNEAQ (reference sequence). The germline V and J ends were trimmed by 5 bases and 10 bases, with 12 bases remaining between them. CDR3 in DNA: TGTGCCAGCAGCCGGGACGCAGAATCACCCCTCCACTTT. This codes for CASSRDAESPLHF.

This clonotype has ten or more counts. The genes are TRBV5-1 and TRBJ1-3; D is ambiguous. Trimming pared 1 base from V and 0 bases from J, leaving 8 bases between. Germline V lookup: CDR1 SGHRS, CDR2 YFSETQ. The CDR3 totals 15 residues. The CDR3: CASSLIPDSGNTIYF. The CDR3 DNA sequence: TGCGCCAGCAGCTTGATTCCGGACTCTGGAAACACCATATATTTT.

The table lists this clonotype with many counts. The chain carries TRBV4-3 and TRBJ1-5, with D unclear. V was shortened by 0 bases and J by 5 bases, with 17 bases between the two germline ends. The CDR3 is 17 amino acids. The germline CDR1 and CDR2 sequences are LGHNA and YSLEER. DNA of the CDR3: TGCGCCAGCAGCCAAGATCTCGCATTAACAGTCGATCAGCCCCAGCATTTT. Its translation: CASSQDLALTVDQPQHF.

This clonotype was seen only a few times. The gene calls are TRBV6-5 and TRBJ2-2, with 8 bases aligning to TRBD1. The V and J ends lost 4 bases and 3 bases, in that order; junction bases with no gene match: 1. Germline V CDR1 and CDR2: MNHEY, SVGAGI. The CDR3 is 14 amino acids. The CDR3 DNA follows: TGTGCCAGCAGTTCCAGGGGGCACACCGGGGAGCTGTTTTTT. It is translated as CASSSRGHTGELFF.

This chain links TRBV6-2 or TRBV6-3 with TRBJ2-3, with 14 bases that match TRBD2. From germline, CDR1 is MNHEY and CDR2 SVGEGT. With V trimmed by 5 bases and J by 0 bases, 10 bases remained unmatched. The CDR3 runs 19 residues. As DNA, the CDR3 is TGTGCCAGCAGTCCCCCCGGGACTAGCGGGGGCCCTAGCACAGATACGCAGTATTTT. As protein: CASSPPGTSGGPSTDTQYF.

This clonotype was picked up a small number of times. This chain connects TRBV28 to TRBJ2-3; 12 nucleotides line up with TRBD2. The trim removed 4 bases at V and 0 bases at J, leaving 11 bases unmatched. This CDR3 spans 19 amino acids. Germline values: CDR1 MDHEN, CDR2 SYDVKM. The CDR3 DNA reads as TGTGCCAGCAGTTCCCAACCTGATACTAGCGGGGGGAGCACAGATACGCAGTATTTT. Protein sequence: CASSSQPDTSGGSTDTQYF.

In the case of this clonotype: Germline and junction disagree at one end, which may indicate a read error. The DNA for the CDR3 is TGTGCCAGCAGTGCCCCGAATACCGGGGAGCTGTTTTTT. Translation gives CASSAPNTGELFF. The rearrangement uses TRBV25-1 and TRBJ2-2, with D uncertain. This CDR3 is 13 amino acids long. CDR1 MGHDK and CDR2 SYGVNS come from the germline V gene.